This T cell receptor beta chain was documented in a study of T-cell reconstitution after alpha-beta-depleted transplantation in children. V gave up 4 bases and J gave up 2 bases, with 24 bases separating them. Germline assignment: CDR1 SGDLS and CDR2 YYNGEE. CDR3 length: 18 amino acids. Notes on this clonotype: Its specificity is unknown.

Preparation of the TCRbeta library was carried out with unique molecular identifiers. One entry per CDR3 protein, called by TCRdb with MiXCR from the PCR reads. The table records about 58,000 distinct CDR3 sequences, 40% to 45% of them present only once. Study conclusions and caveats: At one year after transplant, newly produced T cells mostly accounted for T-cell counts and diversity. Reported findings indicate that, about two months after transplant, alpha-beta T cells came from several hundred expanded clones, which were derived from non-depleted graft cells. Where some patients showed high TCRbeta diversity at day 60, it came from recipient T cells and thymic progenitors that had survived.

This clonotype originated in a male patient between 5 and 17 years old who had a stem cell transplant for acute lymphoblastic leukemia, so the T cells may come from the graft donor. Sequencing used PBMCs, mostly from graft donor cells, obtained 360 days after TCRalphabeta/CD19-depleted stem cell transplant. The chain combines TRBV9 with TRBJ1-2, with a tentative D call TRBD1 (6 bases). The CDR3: CASSSPMGARDRNYGYTF. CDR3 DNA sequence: TGTGCCAGCAGCTCCCCTATGGGGGCGCGGGATAGGAACTATGGCTACACCTTC.